This T cell receptor beta chain was sequenced during a study of cytomegalovirus exposure and HLA in healthy donors. Study background: Researchers previously reported finding fewer than 140 million unique TCR beta sequences from 170 million or so T cells. Notes on the study in general: A later analysis appeared to link common viral pathogens to several of the most significant clusters.

This PCR relied on a set of 60 Vbeta primers and 13 Jbeta primers. Generated by immunoSEQ multiplex PCR, the TCRdb table keeps only in-frame clones and is missing some. Of about 50,000 clones listed, about 82% are singletons. V was cut by 0 bases and J by 6 bases, with 7 bases left in between. The CDR3 covers 13 residues. Germline CDR1 is LNHNV and CDR2 is YYDKDF (reference sequence). Note on this clone: The antigen is not known.

This chain connects TRBV15 to TRBJ2-3; tentative D call: TRBD2 (6 bases). Sequencing used PBMCs. The source is a man in his thirties or forties in good health and CMV-seronegative. This CDR3 is CATSRDRGDTQYF. The CDR3 coding sequence is TGTGCCACCAGCAGAGATCGGGGGGATACGCAGTATTTT.